This T cell receptor (beta chain) was sequenced for a study of shared clonotypes between healthy human individuals. General study results and limits: Naive CD4 clonotypes overlapped across a handful of donors at roughly 4.5%. Limitation of the genetic and exposure-history diversity represented came from the few donors.

Some 30,000 T cell genomes (around 190 ng DNA) went into each sorted-subset replicate. Some clones are missing from TCRdb's copy, which holds only in-frame ones; the method was immunoSEQ multiplex PCR. Of roughly 2.5 million clones listed, approximately 92% are singletons. Details on this clone: Its antigen is still unknown.

The germline V gene has CDR1 SGHRS and CDR2 YFSETQ. The CDR3 covers 14 residues. J gave up 2 bases and V 5 bases, and 4 bases lay outside the gene matches. The sequence was obtained from a man aged 18 to 30 in good health. The chain carries TRBV5-1 and TRBJ1-3; 7 bases are a match to TRBD1. The sequenced material came from naive CD4+ T cells sorted from blood. As for subset: CD45RA+ positively selected. In DNA form, the CDR3 reads TGCGCCAGCAGACAGGGGACAGCTGGAAACACCATATATTTT. Its protein product is CASRQGTAGNTIYF.